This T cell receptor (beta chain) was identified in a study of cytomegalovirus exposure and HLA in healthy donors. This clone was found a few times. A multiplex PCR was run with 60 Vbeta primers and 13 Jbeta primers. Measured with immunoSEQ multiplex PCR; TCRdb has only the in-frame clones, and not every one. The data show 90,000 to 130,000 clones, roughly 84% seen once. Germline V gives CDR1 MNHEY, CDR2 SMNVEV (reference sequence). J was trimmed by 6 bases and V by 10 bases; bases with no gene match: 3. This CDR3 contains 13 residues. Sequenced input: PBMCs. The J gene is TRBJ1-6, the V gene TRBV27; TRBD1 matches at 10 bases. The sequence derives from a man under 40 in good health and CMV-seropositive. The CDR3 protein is CATGTGVNSPLHF. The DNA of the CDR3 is TGTGCCACCGGGACAGGGGTTAATTCACCCCTCCACTTT.